The 30 T cell receptor beta chains in this list originate from one sample, sequenced in a study of blood T cell repertoires in COVID-19. TCRdb's table, derived via immunoSEQ multiplex PCR, lists solely in-frame clones and lacks some. The sample lists some 300,000 clones; 90% were seen once. Material for sequencing was PBMCs or T cells enriched from blood (not recorded which). The receptors were gathered from a woman aged 30 to 39 who had been exposed to COVID-19.

The CDR3 nucleotides read TGTGCCAGCAGCTTAGGCCTTGGTCGACAGGGGAGGAACGAGCAGTACTTC. This encodes CASSLGLGRQGRNEQYF. This chain links TRBV11-2 with TRBJ2-7, with 8 bases that match TRBD1. This CDR3 contains 17 residues. After removal of 1 base from V and 5 bases from J, the junction contained 13 bases not matched to a gene. Germline V gene lookup returns CDR1 SGHAT and CDR2 FQNNGV.

The V and J genes are TRBV4-1 and TRBJ2-5; 7 nucleotides match TRBD1. CDR1 MGHRA and CDR2 YSYEKL come from the germline V gene. CDR3 length: 13 residues. Unmatched junction bases numbered 6, after V lost 10 bases and J lost 1 base. The CDR3: CATSGTVQETQYF. The CDR3 DNA reads as TGCGCCACCTCAGGGACAGTCCAAGAGACCCAGTACTTC.

CDR3 sequence: CASSSSTGGETQYF. In DNA, the CDR3 is TGTGCCAGCAGCTCATCGACAGGGGGAGAGACCCAGTACTTC. The chain recombines TRBV11-2 with TRBJ2-5, with 9 bases that match TRBD1. The germline V gene encodes CDR1 SGHAT and CDR2 FQNNGV. The CDR3 is 14 amino acids. The V segment lost 4 bases and the J segment 4 bases; nucleotides outside the gene matches: 4.

The chain recombines TRBV5-6 with TRBJ1-2, with a tentative D call TRBD1 (5 bases). The germline V gene encodes CDR1 SGHDT and CDR2 YYEEEE. The CDR3 contains 13 residues. Between the trimmed V and J ends, which lost 0 bases and 8 bases, there was a span of 11 bases. CDR3 sequence: CASSLAPGGGYTF. In DNA, the CDR3 is TGTGCCAGCAGCTTGGCCCCCGGGGGAGGCTACACCTTC.

The chain recombines TRBV4-1 with TRBJ1-1; 10 bases map to TRBD1. CDR3 length equals 14 residues. CDR1 is MGHRA, CDR2 YSYEKL, per germline. The J segment lost 5 bases and the V segment lost 7 bases, leaving 7 bases of the junction unmatched. CDR3 coding DNA: TGCGCCAGCACCCAGGACAGGGGGAAAACTGAAGCTTTCTTT. It yields the protein CASTQDRGKTEAFF.

V and J are TRBV5-1 and TRBJ2-3, with TRBD2 identical over 12 bases. Germline lookup yields CDR1 SGHRS and CDR2 YFSETQ. J gave up 3 bases and V 6 bases, and 5 bases lay outside the gene matches. The CDR3 is made up of 15 amino acids. The chain's CDR3 is CASTSSGGATDTQYF. Written as DNA, the CDR3 is TGCGCCAGCACCTCTAGCGGGGGGGCAACAGATACGCAGTATTTT.

V usage is TRBV5-4 and J usage is TRBJ2-1; no clear D gene. Germline V gene sequence: CDR1 SGHNT, CDR2 YYREEE (reference sequence). V shed 0 bases and J shed 4 bases, with 8 bases lying between them. The CDR3 consists of 14 residues. CDR3 DNA sequence: TGTGCCAGCAGCTTGGGTCAGGTTTACAATGAGCAGTTCTTC. Translated, it gives CASSLGQVYNEQFF.

This clone occurred once. The rearrangement links TRBV27 to TRBJ1-6; the D is unclear. The V end lost 3 bases, the J end lost 13 bases, and 25 bases lay between the germline ends. The CDR3 spans 17 residues. CDR1 and CDR2 from the germline V gene are MNHEY and SMNVEV (reference sequence). The CDR3 DNA reads TGTGCCAGCAGTTTGAGTCCGGGTGCAAGGCAGCAAGCGCCCCTCCACTTT. Amino acids: CASSLSPGARQQAPLHF.

This clone was seen a single time. The V call is TRBV7-2, the J call TRBJ1-1; 7 bases agree with TRBD1. J was trimmed by 1 base and V by 3 bases; bases with no gene match: 2. CDR3 length: 14 amino acids. Germline V gene data show CDR1 as SGHTA and CDR2 as FQGNSA. As DNA, the CDR3 is TGTGCCAGCAGCTTTAGGACAGGGAACACTGAAGCTTTCTTT. Residues: CASSFRTGNTEAFF.

The chain has TRBV27 and TRBJ1-1; 10 positions match TRBD1. The CDR3 contains 14 residues. The germline V gene encodes CDR1 MNHEY and CDR2 SMNVEV (reference sequence). After removal of 6 bases from V and 2 bases from J, the junction contained 3 bases not matched to a gene. The CDR3 protein is CASRTGGENTEAFF. The CDR3 DNA is TGTGCCAGCAGGACAGGGGGCGAAAACACTGAAGCTTTCTTT.

This chain links TRBV4-1 with TRBJ1-5, with D uncertain. Germline-derived CDR1 and CDR2 are MGHRA and YSYEKL. The CDR3 length is 17 residues. With 0 bases removed from V and 1 base from J, the gap between germline ends came to 13 bases. The CDR3 is CASSQEPAPQSNQPQHF. DNA for the CDR3: TGCGCCAGCAGCCAAGAACCAGCCCCACAGAGCAATCAGCCCCAGCATTTT.

V gene TRBV13 combines with J gene TRBJ2-3; D might be TRBD2 (6 bases). There are 13 residues in the CDR3. V lost 8 bases to trimming and J lost 4 bases, with 13 bases between them. CDR1 and CDR2 (germline): PRHDT, FYEKMQ (reference sequence). This chain's CDR3 is CASCPGGSDTQYF. DNA of the CDR3: TGTGCCAGCTGTCCAGGAGGGTCAGATACGCAGTATTTT.

This chain connects TRBV12-3 or TRBV12-4 to TRBJ1-5, with D unresolved. There are 13 residues in the CDR3. The V end lost 4 bases, the J end lost 4 bases, and 8 bases lay between the germline ends. In nucleotides, the CDR3 is TGTGCCAGCAGTTCCCTTATGAATCAGCCCCAGCATTTT. Protein: CASSSLMNQPQHF.

The rearrangement uses TRBV2 and TRBJ1-2, with 8 positions matching TRBD1. The CDR3 covers 14 residues. V gave up 2 bases and J gave up 5 bases; unmatched junction bases: 4. Germline V lookup: CDR1 SNHLY, CDR2 FYNNEI. CDR3: CASSEPGGRYGYTF. For the CDR3, the DNA is TGTGCCAGCAGTGAACCAGGGGGCAGGTATGGCTACACCTTC.

This chain connects TRBV27 to TRBJ2-1, with D possibly matching TRBD1 (8 bases). Germline V gene sequence: CDR1 MNHEY, CDR2 SMNVEV (reference sequence). V was pared by 2 bases and J by 4 bases, with 15 bases between. CDR3 length: 16 residues. DNA of the CDR3: TGTGCCAGCAGTTTACGAACAGGGGGGGCATACAATGAGCAGTTCTTC. It is translated as CASSLRTGGAYNEQFF.

The chain combines TRBV18 with TRBJ1-2; maybe TRBD1 (5 bases). CDR3 size: 15 residues. Trimming took off 1 base at V and 1 base at J, with 10 bases between the two ends. Germline V gives CDR1 KGHSH, CDR2 LQKENI. The CDR3 nucleotides read TGTGCCAGCTCACCACGGTCCGACAGTAACTATGGCTACACCTTC. Translation: CASSPRSDSNYGYTF.

J is TRBJ2-3 and V is TRBV18, with 7 positions matching TRBD2. This CDR3 is 16 amino acids long. Germline loops: CDR1 KGHSH, CDR2 LQKENI. V dropped 4 bases and J dropped 4; count of bases not matched to a gene: 11. CDR3 coding DNA: TGTGCCAGCTCACAAAACATGGGGGGGTCGGCAGATACGCAGTATTTT. It yields the protein CASSQNMGGSADTQYF. Based on the CDR3 plus reference TRBV18 and TRBJ2-3, the full variable domain is NAGVMQNPRHLVRRRGQEARLRCSPMKGHSHVYWYRQLPEEGLKFMVYLQKENIIDESGMPKERFSAEFPKEGPSILRIQQVVRGDSAAYFCASSQNMGGSADTQYFGPGTRLTVL.

V and J are TRBV19 and TRBJ1-1, with D perhaps matching TRBD1 (5 bases). The CDR3 length is 14 residues. Trimming stripped 2 bases from V and 1 base from J, with 8 bases between. CDR1 is LNHDA and CDR2 is SQIVND in the germline V gene (reference sequence). CDR3 DNA sequence: TGTGCCAGTAGTATAAAGGGGCGGAACACTGAAGCTTTCTTT. Encoded protein: CASSIKGRNTEAFF.

This sequence joins TRBV6-1 and TRBJ2-1; 9 positions agree with TRBD1. CDR1 is MNHNS and CDR2 is SASEGT in the germline V gene. This CDR3 is 16 amino acids long. V lost 4 bases and J lost 6; bases outside the gene matches: 10. The CDR3 coding sequence is TGTGCCAGCAGTGCTAGGAGGACAGGGGTCCGCAATGAGCAGTTCTTC. Its protein is CASSARRTGVRNEQFF.

This clone appeared once. This chain joins TRBV7-3 and TRBJ2-6; the match to TRBD1 covers 9 bases. Trimming took 1 base from V and 0 from J; bases not matched to a gene: 10. CDR1 is SGHTA and CDR2 is FQGTGA in the germline V gene. CDR3 size: 20 residues. The DNA of the CDR3 is TGTGCCAGCAGCTTAAGGGGTCCCGGGACAGGGTACTCTGGGGCCAACGTCCTGACTTTC. Protein product: CASSLRGPGTGYSGANVLTF.

This chain connects TRBV5-6 to TRBJ2-7, with 12 positions matching TRBD2. The CDR3 has 15 amino acids. Germline CDR1 reads SGHDT; CDR2 reads YYEEEE. V lost 3 bases, J lost 4 bases, and 5 bases stayed unmatched. The CDR3 region has the DNA TGTGCCAGCAGCTCTGGACTAGCGGGGCTATACGAGCAGTACTTC. Protein sequence: CASSSGLAGLYEQYF.

This clone was seen only a few times. The rearrangement uses TRBV2 and TRBJ1-1; TRBD1 might be the D (5 bases). The V gene lost 2 bases and the J gene lost 5 bases, with 15 bases spanning the gap. The CDR3 loop spans 15 amino acids. Germline CDR1 SNHLY, CDR2 FYNNEI. DNA for the CDR3: TGTGCCAGCAGTGAATATACGGGGGTGGGTACTGAAGCTTTCTTT. Residues: CASSEYTGVGTEAFF.

Here the CDR3 DNA reads TGTGCCAGCAGTGAAGCTACGCCCACAACCCGAGGGGGCACTGAAGCTTTCTTT. Translating it yields CASSEATPTTRGGTEAFF. The chain is built from TRBV6-1 and TRBJ1-1; perhaps TRBD1 as D (6 bases). V dropped 0 bases and J dropped 4 bases, with 21 bases sitting between them. CDR3 size: 18 residues. CDR1 is MNHNS and CDR2 is SASEGT in the germline V gene.

The chain recombines TRBV3-1 (or the pseudogene TRBV3-2) with TRBJ1-3, with 11 positions matching TRBD1. The CDR3 is 15 residues long. Unmatched junction bases numbered 1, after V lost 4 bases and J lost 2 bases. Germline CDR1 is LGHDT and CDR2 is YNNKEL (reference sequence). The CDR3 DNA sequence: TGTGCCAGCAGCCCGGGACAGGGGGCTGGAAACACCATATATTTT. Protein: CASSPGQGAGNTIYF.

For the CDR3, the DNA is TGCAGCGTTGAAGATCTTCTCGGGACAGGGCCACAAAAACTGTTTTTT. Translated, it gives CSVEDLLGTGPQKLFF. V is TRBV29-1 and J is TRBJ1-4; TRBD1 agrees at 9 bases. CDR3 length: 16 residues. Germline assignment: CDR1 SQVTM and CDR2 ANQGSEA. The J segment lost 9 bases and the V segment lost 0 bases, leaving 11 bases of the junction unmatched.

The chain carries TRBV7-6 and TRBJ1-5; TRBD1 matches 8 bases. The trim removed 1 base at V and 7 bases at J, leaving 6 bases unmatched. From germline, CDR1 is SGHVS and CDR2 FNYEAQ. CDR3 length: 15 residues. The CDR3 DNA follows: TGTGCCAGCAGCTTAGGGGGACAGGTCTTACAGCCCCAGCATTTT. It is translated as CASSLGGQVLQPQHF. The variable domain in full, completed from reference TRBV7-6 and TRBJ1-5, reads GAGVSQSPRYKVTKRGQDVALRCDPISGHVSLYWYRQALGQGPEFLTYFNYEAQQDKSGLPNDRFSAERPEGSISTLTIQRTEQRDSAMYRCASSLGGQVLQPQHFGDGTRLSIL.

The chain links TRBV2 to TRBJ1-2; 7 nucleotides match TRBD1. The ends lost 8 bases at V and 0 bases at J; junction bases unmatched: 3. This CDR3 is built from 13 residues. Germline V gene lookup returns CDR1 SNHLY and CDR2 FYNNEI. The CDR3: CASHDRANYGYTF. In DNA form, the CDR3 reads TGTGCCAGCCATGACAGGGCTAACTATGGCTACACCTTC.

V is TRBV5-1 and J is TRBJ1-1; D unresolved. This CDR3 region has 14 residues. CDR1 and CDR2 (germline): SGHRS, YFSETQ. Trimming cost V 4 bases and J 0 bases, with 10 bases left between them. This chain's CDR3 is CASSVDGMNTEAFF. DNA for the CDR3: TGCGCCAGCAGCGTGGACGGTATGAACACTGAAGCTTTCTTT.

The V gene is TRBV19, the J gene TRBJ2-1; TRBD1 is a possible D gene (6 bases). CDR1 is LNHDA and CDR2 is SQIVND in the germline V gene (reference sequence). The CDR3 runs 13 residues. The V gene lost 5 bases and the J gene lost 7 bases, with 12 bases spanning the gap. The CDR3 bases are TGTGCCAGTAGTCCTGAGAGGGGGAATGAGCAGTTCTTC. Translation gives CASSPERGNEQFF.

This sequence joins TRBV5-1 and TRBJ1-6, with a tentative D call TRBD1 (6 bases). With 2 bases removed from V and 13 bases from J, the gap between germline ends came to 16 bases. The CDR3 extends over 14 amino acids. Germline assignment: CDR1 SGHRS and CDR2 YFSETQ. CDR3 region: CASSFRQAPSPLHF. CDR3 DNA: TGCGCCAGCAGCTTCCGACAGGCCCCTTCCCCCCTCCACTTT.